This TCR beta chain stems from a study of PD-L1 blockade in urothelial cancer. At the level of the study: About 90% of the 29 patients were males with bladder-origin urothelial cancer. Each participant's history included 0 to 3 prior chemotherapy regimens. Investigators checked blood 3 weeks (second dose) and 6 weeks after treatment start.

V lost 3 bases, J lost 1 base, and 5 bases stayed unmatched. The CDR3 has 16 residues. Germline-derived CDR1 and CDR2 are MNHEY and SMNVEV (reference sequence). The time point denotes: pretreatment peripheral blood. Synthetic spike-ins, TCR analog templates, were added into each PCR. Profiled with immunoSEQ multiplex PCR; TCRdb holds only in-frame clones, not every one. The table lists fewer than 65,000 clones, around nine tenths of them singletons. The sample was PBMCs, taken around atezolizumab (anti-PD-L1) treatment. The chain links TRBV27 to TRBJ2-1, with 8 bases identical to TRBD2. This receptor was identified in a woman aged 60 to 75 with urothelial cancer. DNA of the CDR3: TGTGCCAGCAGTTTCTCACTAGCGGATTCCTACAATGAGCAGTTCTTC. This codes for CASSFSLADSYNEQFF.